This TCR beta chain was profiled in a study of T cell changes during pregnancy in multiple sclerosis. Sequencing was performed with immunoSEQ multiplex PCR; in TCRdb, only in-frame clones are kept and a portion is missing. The sample has 55,000 to 80,000 clones, 85% to 90% seen once. About this clone: This CDR3 is also generated by other DNA sequences in the sample.

This material consisted of peripheral blood, taken after pregnancy. The sequence was obtained from a female donor in good health, enrolled as a control in a pregnancy study.

CDR3 amino acids: CASSQDRGSQPQHF. The CDR3 nucleotides are TGCGCCAGCAGCCAAGATCGGGGGAGTCAGCCCCAGCATTTT. The chain is built from TRBV4-3 and TRBJ1-5; TRBD1 might be the D (5 bases). The CDR3 length is 14 residues. Trimming pared 0 bases from V and 6 bases from J, leaving 9 bases between. Germline CDR1 LGHNA, CDR2 YSLEER.